This entry lists 26 T cell receptor beta chains sequenced from one sample in a study of blood T cell repertoires in COVID-19. Using immunoSEQ multiplex PCR, the repertoire was profiled, and TCRdb retains in-frame clones only, with some absent. This table holds tens of thousands of clones, approximately 85% found once. The specimen sequenced was peripheral blood. The source of these receptors is a human donor in a cohort sampled during active COVID-19.

The V gene is TRBV5-1, the J gene TRBJ1-4, with TRBD1 matching 7 bases. This CDR3 has 15 residues. From germline, CDR1 is SGHRS and CDR2 YFSETQ. Unmatched junction bases numbered 6, after V lost 3 bases and J lost 4 bases. In DNA, the CDR3 is TGCGCCAGCAGCTACGGAGGACAGGTTAATGAAAAACTGTTTTTT. This encodes CASSYGGQVNEKLFF.

The chain combines TRBV18 with TRBJ1-3; D ambiguous. CDR1 KGHSH and CDR2 LQKENI come from the germline V gene. The CDR3 spans 13 residues. Trimming cost V 3 bases and J 6 bases, with 9 bases left between them. In nucleotides, the CDR3 is TGTGCCAGCTCACCTAGTCGAGAAAACACCATATATTTT. It is translated as CASSPSRENTIYF.

This chain connects TRBV20-1 to TRBJ1-1, with D perhaps TRBD1 (6 bases). The CDR3 length is 14 residues. Per the germline V gene, CDR1 is DFQATT and CDR2 is SNEGSKA (reference sequence). V was clipped by 3 bases and J by 1 base, with 12 bases between them. The CDR3 protein is CSASHRVGNTEAFF. CDR3 nucleotides: TGCAGTGCTAGTCACAGGGTTGGGAACACTGAAGCTTTCTTT.

This chain links TRBV3-1 (or the pseudogene TRBV3-2) with TRBJ1-1; D is uncertain. Germline CDR1 LGHDT, CDR2 YNNKEL (reference sequence). The V end lost 3 bases, the J end lost 0 bases, and 11 bases lay between the germline ends. CDR3 length: 15 residues. The CDR3 region is CASSHSSYLNTEAFF. CDR3 nucleotide sequence: TGTGCCAGCAGCCATTCCAGTTACCTGAACACTGAAGCTTTCTTT.

The V and J genes are TRBV5-1 and TRBJ1-5, with 9 bases fitting TRBD1. The germline CDR1 and CDR2 sequences are SGHRS and YFSETQ. V shed 4 bases and J 4 bases; nucleotides not matched to a gene: 6. The CDR3 consists of 15 residues. The CDR3 DNA follows: TGCGCCAGCAGCCCCGGGACAGGGTGGAATCAGCCCCAGCATTTT. It encodes CASSPGTGWNQPQHF.

The rearrangement joins TRBV7-2 to TRBJ2-7; tentatively, D is TRBD2 (5 bases). Germline lookup yields CDR1 SGHTA and CDR2 FQGNSA. V dropped 2 bases and J dropped 3 bases, with 8 bases sitting between them. The CDR3 consists of 13 residues. This CDR3 is CASSLSGLYEQYF. CDR3 DNA: TGTGCCAGCAGCTTAAGCGGCCTCTACGAGCAGTACTTC.

The chain couples TRBV2 to TRBJ1-4; 9 nucleotides match TRBD1. The CDR3 covers 15 residues. The germline CDR1 and CDR2 sequences are SNHLY and FYNNEI. Trimming removed 3 bases from V and 5 bases from J; junction bases left unmatched: 4. This CDR3 reads CASSELDRGNEKLFF. In DNA form, the CDR3 reads TGTGCCAGCAGTGAGTTGGACAGGGGAAATGAAAAACTGTTTTTT. The variable domain in full, with the rest retrieved from reference TRBV2 and TRBJ1-4, is EPEVTQTPSHQVTQMGQEVILRCVPISNHLYFYWYRQILGQKVEFLVSFYNNEISEKSEIFDDQFSVERPDGSNFTLKIRSTKLEDSAMYFCASSELDRGNEKLFFGSGTQLSVL.

This rearrangement joins TRBV18 to TRBJ1-1, with D possibly matching TRBD1 (6 bases). There are 13 residues in the CDR3. V was pared by 5 bases and J by 1 base, with 8 bases between. Germline lookup yields CDR1 KGHSH and CDR2 LQKENI. The CDR3 coding sequence is TGTGCCAGCTCAGGGGACAAGAACACTGAAGCTTTCTTT. Amino acids: CASSGDKNTEAFF.

V gene TRBV5-1 combines with J gene TRBJ2-1; TRBD2 aligns across 8 bases. The ends lost 4 bases at V and 6 bases at J; junction bases unmatched: 12. Germline V gene lookup returns CDR1 SGHRS and CDR2 YFSETQ. The CDR3 extends over 16 amino acids. The CDR3 coding sequence is TGCGCCAGCAGCCTGACACCGGGGCGGGGGGTCAATGAGCAGTTCTTC. This gives the protein CASSLTPGRGVNEQFF.

This chain joins TRBV5-5 and TRBJ1-3; D gene uncertain. Trimming took 0 bases from V and 0 from J, leaving 4 bases between them. Germline CDR1 reads SGHKS; CDR2 reads YYEKEE (reference sequence). The CDR3 covers 14 residues. The CDR3, as DNA: TGTGCCAGCAGCTTGGACAGCTCTGGAAACACCATATATTTT. Translating it yields CASSLDSSGNTIYF.

The J gene is TRBJ2-2, the V gene TRBV7-9; D might be TRBD1 (5 bases). CDR1 and CDR2 from the germline V gene are SEHNR and FQNEAQ (reference sequence). This CDR3 is built from 15 residues. With 2 bases removed from V and 0 bases from J, the gap between germline ends came to 7 bases. This CDR3 is CASSLPGTNTGELFF. The DNA of the CDR3 is TGTGCCAGCAGCTTACCAGGGACGAACACCGGGGAGCTGTTTTTT. The full variable domain, in which reference TRBV7-9 and TRBJ2-2 provide the parts outside the CDR3, is DTGVSQNPRHKITKRGQNVTFRCDPISEHNRLYWYRQTLGQGPEFLTYFQNEAQLEKSRLLSDRFSAERPKGSFSTLEIQRTEQGDSAMYLCASSLPGTNTGELFFGEGSRLTVL.

The CDR3 here is CASPKKLFF. In DNA, the CDR3 is TGTGCCAGCCCAAAAAAACTGTTTTTT. The chain couples TRBV28 to TRBJ1-4, with D unclear. With 8 bases removed from V and 9 bases from J, the gap between germline ends came to 4 bases. The germline CDR1 and CDR2 sequences are MDHEN and SYDVKM. The CDR3 covers 9 residues.

The chain links TRBV7-2 to TRBJ2-2; TRBD2 is a possible D gene (7 bases). The CDR3 covers 17 residues. Trimming took 5 bases from V and 4 from J, leaving 20 bases between them. Germline V lookup: CDR1 SGHTA, CDR2 FQGNSA. The CDR3 here is CASSLRGGGAGTGELFF. In DNA, the CDR3 is TGTGCCAGCAGCCTCCGAGGGGGGGGCGCGGGCACCGGGGAGCTGTTTTTT.

This chain joins TRBV5-3 and TRBJ1-2; the D is unclear. TRBV5-3 is given ORF status, its function remaining uncertain. V lost 1 base and J 4 bases, leaving 11 bases between the germline ends. There are 14 residues in the CDR3. In DNA form, the CDR3 reads TGTGCCAGAAGCTTGAATCAGTTCCTCTATGGCTACACCTTC. Translation gives CARSLNQFLYGYTF.

V usage is TRBV13 and J usage is TRBJ2-1, with 9 bases lining up with TRBD1. Germline CDR1 is PRHDT and CDR2 is FYEKMQ (reference sequence). V shed 0 bases, J shed 7 bases, and the junction held 1 base outside the gene matches. This CDR3 contains 14 residues. The CDR3 nucleotides read TGTGCCAGCAGCTTAGGTGGGACAGGGAATGAGCAGTTCTTC. Protein product: CASSLGGTGNEQFF.

This clone showed up just once. V usage is TRBV10-3 and J usage is TRBJ1-1; D is ambiguous. CDR1 is ENHRY, CDR2 SYGVKD, per germline. This CDR3 contains 15 residues. Trimming stripped 3 bases from V and 1 base from J, with 12 bases between. In nucleotides, the CDR3 is TGTGCCATCAGTGATATCACTGCTACGAACACTGAAGCTTTCTTT. Protein product: CAISDITATNTEAFF.

This clone was seen a single time. The gene calls are TRBV19 and TRBJ2-2, with 7 bases lining up with TRBD1. After removal of 1 base from V and 7 bases from J, the junction contained 6 bases not matched to a gene. This CDR3 contains 15 residues. Per the germline V gene, CDR1 is LNHDA and CDR2 is SQIVND (reference sequence). DNA of the CDR3: TGTGCCAGTAGTATAGCAGGGGGAGTAGGCGGGGAGCTGTTTTTT. Its translation is CASSIAGGVGGELFF.

The CDR3 loop reads CASSFRGGSQPQHF. The CDR3 bases are TGTGCCAGCAGTTTTAGAGGGGGCAGCCAGCCCCAGCATTTT. The J gene is TRBJ1-5, the V gene TRBV28; 7 bases are shared with TRBD1. This CDR3 is 14 amino acids long. With V trimmed by 3 bases and J by 7 bases, 6 bases remained unmatched. The V gene's germline CDR1 is MDHEN and CDR2 SYDVKM.

CDR3 sequence (DNA): TGCAGTGCCGGGACAGCCTACGAGCAGTACTTC. Its protein product is CSAGTAYEQYF. The rearrangement uses TRBV20-1 and TRBJ2-7, with 7 bases matching TRBD1. Trimming took 6 bases from V and 2 from J; bases not matched to a gene: 1. The CDR3 has 11 amino acids. Per the germline V gene, CDR1 is DFQATT and CDR2 is SNEGSKA (reference sequence).

This chain links TRBV7-6 with TRBJ1-1; TRBD1 matches at 7 bases. Trimming cost V 3 bases and J 1 base; bases outside gene matches: 2. The germline V gene has CDR1 SGHVS and CDR2 FNYEAQ. The CDR3 runs 14 residues. The CDR3 DNA reads TGTGCCAGCAGCTTCAAGGGGGCGAACACTGAAGCTTTCTTT. Its translation is CASSFKGANTEAFF.

Turning to this clone: Different DNA sequences within this sample yield the same CDR3. This chain connects TRBV7-9 to TRBJ1-4; maybe TRBD1 (6 bases). The CDR3 loop spans 14 amino acids. Germline assignment: CDR1 SEHNR and CDR2 FQNEAQ (reference sequence). V lost 6 bases to trimming and J lost 5 bases, with 13 bases between them. Here the CDR3 DNA reads TGTGCCAGCAGTCATACAGGGCCCAATGAAAAACTGTTTTTT. Translation gives CASSHTGPNEKLFF.

This chain connects TRBV28 to TRBJ2-7, with D possibly TRBD1 on 6 matching bases. V lost 4 bases and J 3 bases, leaving 19 bases between the germline ends. CDR1 and CDR2 from the germline V gene are MDHEN and SYDVKM. The CDR3 is 16 residues long. This CDR3 is CASSYPHRDGGYEQYF. CDR3 nucleotides: TGTGCCAGCAGTTACCCCCACAGGGATGGTGGCTACGAGCAGTACTTC.

The chain carries TRBV4-2 and TRBJ1-5, with TRBD1 matching 8 bases. The CDR3 consists of 16 residues. V lost 0 bases to trimming and J lost 3 bases; unmatched junction nucleotides: 4. CDR1 LGHNA and CDR2 YNFKEQ come from the germline V gene. Written as DNA, the CDR3 is TGTGCCAGCAGCCAAGACGGACAGGGTTACAATCAGCCCCAGCATTTT. It codes for CASSQDGQGYNQPQHF.

This chain connects TRBV6-4 to TRBJ2-1; 7 positions match TRBD2. CDR1 MRHNA and CDR2 SNTAGT come from the germline V gene. The CDR3 length is 15 residues. V gave up 3 bases and J gave up 6 bases; unmatched junction bases: 8. DNA of the CDR3: TGTGCCAGCAGTGAGGGAGCGGGGCTGTTCAATGAGCAGTTCTTC. Translating gives CASSEGAGLFNEQFF.

The J gene is TRBJ2-1, the V gene TRBV9; 16 nucleotides align to TRBD2. The junction had 6 bases not matched to a gene; V was cut back by 2 bases and J by 10 bases. Per the germline V gene, CDR1 is SGDLS and CDR2 is YYNGEE. The CDR3 has 16 amino acids. CDR3 nucleotides: TGTGCCAGCAGCGTTGGGACTAGCGGGGGGGTGGAGGAGCAGTTCTTC. Translated: CASSVGTSGGVEEQFF.

This clone was detected once. CDR3 sequence: CASRPPTGKRKNEQYF. The CDR3 DNA sequence: TGTGCCAGCAGGCCCCCGACAGGGAAAAGGAAAAACGAGCAGTACTTC. The chain recombines TRBV6-6 with TRBJ2-7, with 7 bases aligning to TRBD1. J gave up 5 bases and V 6 bases, and 16 bases lay outside the gene matches. The CDR3 has 16 amino acids. The germline CDR1 and CDR2 sequences are MNHNY and SVGAGI (reference sequence).